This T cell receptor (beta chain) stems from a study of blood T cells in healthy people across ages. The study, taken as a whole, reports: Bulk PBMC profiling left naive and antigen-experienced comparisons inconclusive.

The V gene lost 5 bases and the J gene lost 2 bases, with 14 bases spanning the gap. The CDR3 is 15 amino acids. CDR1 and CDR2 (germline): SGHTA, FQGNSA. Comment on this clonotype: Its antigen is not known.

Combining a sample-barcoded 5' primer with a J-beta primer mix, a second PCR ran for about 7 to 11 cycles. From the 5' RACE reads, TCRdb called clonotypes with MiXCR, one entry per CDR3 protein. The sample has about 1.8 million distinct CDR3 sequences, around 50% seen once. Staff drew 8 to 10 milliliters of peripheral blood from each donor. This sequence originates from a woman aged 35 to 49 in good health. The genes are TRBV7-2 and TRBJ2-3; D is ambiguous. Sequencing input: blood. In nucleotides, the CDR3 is TGTGCCAGCAGCCCGACTTTATGGGACACAGATACGCAGTATTTT. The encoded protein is CASSPTLWDTDTQYF. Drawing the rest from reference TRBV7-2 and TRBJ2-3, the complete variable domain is GAGVSQSPSNKVTEKGKDVELRCDPISGHTALYWYRQSLGQGLEFLIYFQGNSAPDKSGLPSDRFSAERTGGSVSTLTIQRTQQEDSAVYLCASSPTLWDTDTQYFGPGTRLTVL.